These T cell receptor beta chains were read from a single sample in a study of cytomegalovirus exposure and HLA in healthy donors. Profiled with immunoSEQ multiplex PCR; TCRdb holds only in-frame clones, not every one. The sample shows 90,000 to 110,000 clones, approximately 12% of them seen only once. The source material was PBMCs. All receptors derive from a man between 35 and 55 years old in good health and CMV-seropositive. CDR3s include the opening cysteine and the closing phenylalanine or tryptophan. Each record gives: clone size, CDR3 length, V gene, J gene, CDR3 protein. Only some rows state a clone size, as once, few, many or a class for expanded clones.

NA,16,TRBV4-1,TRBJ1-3,CASSQGGLYSGNTIYF
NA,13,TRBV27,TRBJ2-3,CASSPSGADTQYF
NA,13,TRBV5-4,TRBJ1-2,CASSLWDTHGYTF
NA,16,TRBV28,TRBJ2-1,CASSPPTATTYNEQFF
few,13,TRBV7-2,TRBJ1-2,CASSFPGGYGYTF
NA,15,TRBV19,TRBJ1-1,CASSNTQVMNTEAFF
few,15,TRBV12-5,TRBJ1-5,CASGLETGSGQPQHF
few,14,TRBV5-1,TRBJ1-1,CASNPGQGNTEAFF
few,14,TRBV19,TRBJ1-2,CASKTDWQAYGYTF
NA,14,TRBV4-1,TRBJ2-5,CASSPAAGKETQYF
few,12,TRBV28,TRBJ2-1,CASSLSSGRMFF
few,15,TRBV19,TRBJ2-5,CASSTLRGSQETQYF
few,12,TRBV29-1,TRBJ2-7,CSVVDLSYEQYF
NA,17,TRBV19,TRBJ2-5,CASSIYPSRGRGETQYF
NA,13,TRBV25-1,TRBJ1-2,CASSPPTGPGYTF
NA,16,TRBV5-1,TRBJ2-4,CASSPLPREAGHIQYF
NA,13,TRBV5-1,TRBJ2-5,CASRSNPQETQYF
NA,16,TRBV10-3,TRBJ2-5,CASSLLAGTYQETQYF
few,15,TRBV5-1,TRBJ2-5,CASSLAPGGQETQYF
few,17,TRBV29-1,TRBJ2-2,CSVPDPSGSRGTGELFF
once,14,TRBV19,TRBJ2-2,CASSGGVNTGELFF
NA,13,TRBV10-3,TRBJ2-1,CAISESSRGYLFF
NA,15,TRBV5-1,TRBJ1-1,CASSREAGGNTEAFF
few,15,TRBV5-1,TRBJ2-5,CASSWRSGRDETQYF
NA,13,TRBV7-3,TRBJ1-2,CASSFDRTSGYTF
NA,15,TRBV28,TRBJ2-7,CASNIWTSGRGEQYF